A single sample gave rise to the 27 T cell receptor beta chains below, sequenced in a study of cytomegalovirus exposure and HLA in healthy donors. A multiplex PCR was run with 60 Vbeta primers and 13 Jbeta primers. This table comes from immunoSEQ multiplex PCR, and its TCRdb copy is limited to in-frame clones, with some not included. The table has roughly 98,000 clones, approximately 60% seen once. The sample taken for sequencing was PBMCs. The receptors were gathered from a woman in her 30s in good health and CMV-seropositive.

The J gene is TRBJ2-7, the V gene TRBV28; D possibly corresponds to TRBD1 (6 bases). From germline, CDR1 is MDHEN and CDR2 SYDVKM. The CDR3 runs 12 residues. Trimming left V 6 bases short and J 3 bases short, with 9 bases between. The CDR3 nucleotides read TGTGCCAGCAGACAGGGCTACTACGAGCAGTACTTC. This gives the protein CASRQGYYEQYF.

The chain has TRBV6-5 and TRBJ2-5; tentative D call: TRBD1 (5 bases). The germline V gene encodes CDR1 MNHEY and CDR2 SVGAGI. V lost 2 bases to trimming and J lost 5 bases, with 12 bases between them. CDR3 size: 14 residues. The DNA for the CDR3 is TGTGCCAGCAGTTACGGCAGGGATTGGGAGACCCAGTACTTC. It encodes CASSYGRDWETQYF.

The rearrangement joins TRBV9 to TRBJ1-2; D call uncertain. V gave up 4 bases and J gave up 4 bases, with 8 bases separating them. Germline V gene data show CDR1 as SGDLS and CDR2 as YYNGEE. This CDR3 contains 12 residues. The CDR3 loop is CASSPGLYGYTF. Written as DNA, the CDR3 is TGTGCCAGCAGCCCCGGTCTCTATGGCTACACCTTC. Full variable domain (outside the CDR3, taken from reference TRBV9 and TRBJ1-2): DSGVTQTPKHLITATGQRVTLRCSPRSGDLSVYWYQQSLDQGLQFLIQYYNGEERAKGNILERFSAQQFPDLHSELNLSSLELGDSALYFCASSPGLYGYTFGSGTRLTVV.

A word on this clone: This CDR3 is also generated by other DNA sequences in the sample. This sequence joins TRBV20-1 and TRBJ2-7; possibly TRBD1 for D (5 bases). CDR1 is DFQATT, CDR2 SNEGSKA, per germline (reference sequence). This CDR3 has 11 amino acids. CDR3 in DNA: TGCAGCGCTGTCAGGGAATACGAGCAGTACTTC. Amino acid sequence: CSAVREYEQYF.

The V gene is TRBV7-2, the J gene TRBJ2-1, with a possible D match to TRBD1 (6 bases). The CDR3 sequence is 13 residues long. Germline V lookup: CDR1 SGHTA, CDR2 FQGNSA. The V gene lost 5 bases and the J gene lost 7 bases, with 12 bases spanning the gap. In nucleotides, the CDR3 is TGTGCCAGCAGCAGGGGGACGTTGAATGAGCAGTTCTTC. Translated, it gives CASSRGTLNEQFF.

J is TRBJ1-6 and V is TRBV14; D unresolved. V lost 0 bases, J lost 7 bases, and 7 bases lay in between. The CDR3 loop spans 14 amino acids. The germline V gene encodes CDR1 SGHDN and CDR2 FVKESK. The CDR3 nucleotides are TGTGCCAGCAGCCAAGATTGGGCGAATTCACCCCTCCACTTT. Translated: CASSQDWANSPLHF.

In this sample, this clone turned up once. The chain joins TRBV6-1 to TRBJ1-3, with 7 positions matching TRBD1. Germline lookup yields CDR1 MNHNS and CDR2 SASEGT. CDR3 length equals 14 residues. With 7 bases clipped from V and 0 bases from J, the junction kept 3 bases outside the gene matches. The CDR3 reads CASIKGASGNTIYF. In nucleotides, the CDR3 is TGTGCCAGCATAAAGGGGGCCTCTGGAAACACCATATATTTT.

V usage is TRBV28 and J usage is TRBJ2-1; 8 positions agree with TRBD2. With 3 bases clipped from V and 4 bases from J, the junction kept 5 bases outside the gene matches. CDR1 is MDHEN, CDR2 SYDVKM, per germline. The length of the CDR3 is 15 residues. The CDR3 region is CASSFPRGGYNEQFF. The CDR3 bases are TGTGCCAGCAGTTTCCCCCGGGGGGGATACAATGAGCAGTTCTTC.

The chain employs TRBV5-1 and TRBJ1-4; D not certain. CDR3 length: 13 residues. Germline assignment: CDR1 SGHRS and CDR2 YFSETQ. V was cut by 1 base and J by 7 bases, with 8 bases left in between. CDR3 nucleotides: TGCGCCAGCAGCTTGTTGACGGGTGAAAAACTGTTTTTT. This encodes CASSLLTGEKLFF.

The rearrangement uses TRBV6-5 and TRBJ1-4, with unresolved D. The length of the CDR3 is 12 residues. CDR1 is MNHEY and CDR2 is SVGAGI in the germline V gene. Trimming removed 11 bases from V and 7 bases from J, with 14 bases in between. CDR3 loop: CAGAGLTEKLFF. Here the CDR3 DNA reads TGTGCCGGCGCGGGGTTAACTGAAAAACTGTTTTTT.

V and J are TRBV5-6 and TRBJ2-1, with 13 bases fitting TRBD2. The germline gives CDR1 SGHDT, CDR2 YYEEEE. The CDR3 has 15 amino acids. Unmatched junction bases numbered 4, after V lost 4 bases and J lost 6 bases. The CDR3 coding sequence is TGTGCCAGCAGCCCTGGACTAGCGGGGGCCAATGAGCAGTTCTTC. This codes for CASSPGLAGANEQFF.

The J gene is TRBJ1-2, the V gene TRBV19, with 7 bases that match TRBD1. The J segment lost 1 base and the V segment lost 5 bases, leaving 7 bases of the junction unmatched. The CDR3 is 15 amino acids. Per the germline V gene, CDR1 is LNHDA and CDR2 is SQIVND (reference sequence). CDR3 region: CASSSRDSFNYGYTF. The CDR3 bases are TGTGCCAGTAGTTCCCGGGACAGTTTTAACTATGGCTACACCTTC.

CDR3 protein: CASSPDSYEQYF. The CDR3 DNA reads as TGCGCCAGCAGCCCAGACTCCTACGAGCAGTACTTC. The chain carries TRBV5-1 and TRBJ2-7; unclear D gene. V lost 4 bases, J lost 0 bases, and 5 bases lay in between. Germline CDR1 reads SGHRS; CDR2 reads YFSETQ. The CDR3 totals 12 residues.

This clone appeared a few times. The chain carries TRBV19 and TRBJ2-5; 9 nucleotides line up with TRBD2. Germline V gives CDR1 LNHDA, CDR2 SQIVND (reference sequence). V trimming: 3 bases; J trimming: 4 bases; junction bases outside the gene matches: 9. CDR3 size: 16 residues. The CDR3 spells CASSMGPSGGIETQYF. The CDR3 region has the DNA TGTGCCAGTAGTATGGGTCCCAGCGGGGGGATAGAGACCCAGTACTTC.

This clone was found a few times. CDR3 sequence (DNA): TGTGCCAGCAGCCCCGGTGGGACTAGCGGAGATGAGCAGTTCTTC. As protein: CASSPGGTSGDEQFF. The chain recombines TRBV7-2 with TRBJ2-1; 11 nucleotides agree with TRBD2. The CDR3 sequence is 15 residues long. Unmatched junction bases numbered 8, after V lost 5 bases and J lost 8 bases. Germline CDR1 is SGHTA and CDR2 is FQGNSA.

The V gene is TRBV5-5, the J gene TRBJ2-7, with 11 bases lining up with TRBD1. V dropped 3 bases and J dropped 3; count of bases not matched to a gene: 2. CDR1 and CDR2 (germline): SGHKS, YYEKEE (reference sequence). The CDR3 contains 14 residues. This chain's CDR3 is CASSSGQGGYEQYF. CDR3 in DNA: TGTGCCAGCAGCTCGGGACAGGGGGGCTACGAGCAGTACTTC.

In regard to this clone: Relative to the germline gene, one junction end is altered; a read error may explain this. The chain employs TRBV4-2 and TRBJ2-7; 8 bases agree with TRBD1. The CDR3 contains 16 residues. CDR1 and CDR2 (germline): LGHNA, YNFKEQ. In DNA, the CDR3 is TGTGCCAGCGGCCAAGACTGGGATCCAGGGGGCCTCGAGCAGTACTTC. This sequence encodes CASGQDWDPGGLEQYF.

The chain has TRBV4-2 and TRBJ2-1; 9 bases match TRBD2. V lost 2 bases, J lost 5 bases, and 4 bases stayed unmatched. The germline gives CDR1 LGHNA, CDR2 YNFKEQ. This CDR3 contains 15 residues. CDR3 DNA: TGTGCCAGCAGCCAACAAGCGGGGGGCGACAATGAGCAGTTCTTC. Amino acids: CASSQQAGGDNEQFF.

The V gene is TRBV6-5, the J gene TRBJ1-3, with no clear D. Trimming shortened V by 2 bases and J by 0 bases, and 8 bases separated the two germline ends. CDR3 length: 15 amino acids. Germline lookup yields CDR1 MNHEY and CDR2 SVGAGI. CDR3 in DNA: TGTGCCAGCAGTTACGCCTCAGGCTCTGGAAACACCATATATTTT. This encodes CASSYASGSGNTIYF.

The rearrangement uses TRBV11-2 and TRBJ1-2; 8 bases align to TRBD1. The CDR3 length is 13 residues. From germline, CDR1 is SGHAT and CDR2 FQNNGV. V was pared by 1 base and J by 8 bases, with 3 bases of the junction left unmatched. This chain's CDR3 is CASSLAGGFGYTF. DNA for the CDR3: TGTGCCAGCAGCTTAGCAGGGGGCTTCGGCTACACCTTC.

CDR3: CASSPGQGSETQYF. The DNA of the CDR3 is TGTGCCAGCAGCCCCGGACAGGGTTCAGAGACCCAGTACTTC. The rearrangement links TRBV7-2 to TRBJ2-5; TRBD1 agrees at 8 bases. The CDR3 totals 14 residues. Trimming removed 5 bases from V and 4 bases from J; junction bases left unmatched: 6. Germline V gene sequence: CDR1 SGHTA, CDR2 FQGNSA.

The rearrangement links TRBV29-1 to TRBJ1-2; possibly TRBD1 for D (5 bases). Germline V gene sequence: CDR1 SQVTM, CDR2 ANQGSEA. The germline V and J ends were trimmed by 3 bases and 6 bases, with 20 bases remaining between them. There are 15 residues in the CDR3. CDR3 sequence: CSVDRTRDDQNGYTF. CDR3 in DNA: TGCAGCGTTGATCGGACGCGGGACGACCAAAATGGCTACACCTTC.

This clone was recorded a few times. V usage is TRBV7-3 and J usage is TRBJ2-7; TRBD2 matches at 8 bases. There are 14 residues in the CDR3. With 8 bases clipped from V and 6 bases from J, the junction kept 12 bases outside the gene matches. The germline V gene has CDR1 SGHTA and CDR2 FQGTGA. CDR3 sequence reads: CASSHGGAGAEQYF. DNA of the CDR3: TGTGCCAGCTCCCACGGGGGGGCCGGGGCCGAGCAGTACTTC.

This sequence joins TRBV6-5 and TRBJ2-1; D is unresolved. CDR1 and CDR2 (germline): MNHEY, SVGAGI. The CDR3 runs 14 residues. The V end was cut by 6 bases, the J end by 5 bases, with 14 bases between. The CDR3 loop reads CASRSDNTNNEQFF. CDR3 coding DNA: TGTGCCAGCAGGTCCGATAACACCAACAATGAGCAGTTCTTC.

V gene TRBV19 combines with J gene TRBJ2-1; TRBD2 might be the D (5 bases). This CDR3 comprises 17 residues. Germline V CDR1 and CDR2: LNHDA, SQIVND (reference sequence). The V gene lost 0 bases and the J gene lost 2 bases, with 14 bases spanning the gap. CDR3 coding DNA: TGTGCCAGTAGTATAGATCCGGGGTTGAGAGCCTACAATGAGCAGTTCTTC. Amino acids: CASSIDPGLRAYNEQFF.

The J gene is TRBJ2-3, the V gene TRBV2, with TRBD2 matching over 8 bases. The CDR3 is made up of 14 amino acids. Germline assignment: CDR1 SNHLY and CDR2 FYNNEI. V trimming: 4 bases; J trimming: 1 base; junction bases outside the gene matches: 1. The CDR3 here is CASSAGGGTDTQYF. The CDR3 DNA is TGTGCCAGCAGTGCCGGGGGGGGCACAGATACGCAGTATTTT. Complete variable domain (other parts from reference TRBV2 and TRBJ2-3): EPEVTQTPSHQVTQMGQEVILRCVPISNHLYFYWYRQILGQKVEFLVSFYNNEISEKSEIFDDQFSVERPDGSNFTLKIRSTKLEDSAMYFCASSAGGGTDTQYFGPGTRLTVL.

This clone occurred once. V usage is TRBV7-2 and J usage is TRBJ1-5, with D unclear. The CDR3 is 13 amino acids. The germline V gene encodes CDR1 SGHTA and CDR2 FQGNSA. Trimming took 5 bases from V and 6 from J, leaving 11 bases between them. The CDR3 coding sequence is TGTGCCAGCAGCCCTAACCCGTTTCAGCCCCAGCATTTT. Translation: CASSPNPFQPQHF.